This TCR beta chain stems from a study of shared clonotypes between healthy human individuals. Regarding the study as a whole: Incompleteness in sorted-subset sequencing, despite large depth, was shown by rarefaction.

CDR3 length: 16 amino acids. The junction had 13 bases not matched to a gene; V was cut back by 2 bases and J by 9 bases. In germline, CDR1 is SGHTA, CDR2 FQGNSA. The assay was carried out at the deep level. Generated by immunoSEQ multiplex PCR, the TCRdb table keeps only in-frame clones and is missing some. The data contain a few million clones, over 90% of them singletons. Regarding this clone: The antigen remains undetermined.

The chain joins TRBV7-2 to TRBJ2-4; 7 bases agree with TRBD1. Material: naive CD4+ T cells from PBMCs. Specified subset: CD45RA+ positively selected. The sequence derives from a man aged 18-30 years in good health. Some clones in this sample may be carry-over from other donors' samples. The CDR3 reads CASSLTGTALEGIQYF. CDR3 sequence (DNA): TGTGCCAGCAGCTTAACCGGGACAGCCCTCGAGGGCATTCAGTACTTC.